The sequence of this T cell receptor (beta chain) was determined in a study of response to subunit inactivated influenza vaccine. Study results and limitations: Authors suggested each seasonal flu vaccination may recruit only limited numbers of new T cells.

Deletions cut 5 bases from V and 6 bases from J, with 11 bases between. The germline CDR1 and CDR2 sequences are MNHEY and SVGEGT. The CDR3 is 13 residues long. As for this clonotype: Its antigen remains unidentified.

Using its own MiXCR run on the RT-PCR reads, TCRdb lists one record per CDR3 protein. This sample carries about 830,000 distinct CDR3 sequences, approximately 17% of them seen once, and the ten largest clones take approximately 11%. This TCR derives from a man aged 50-60 years who received an inactivated influenza vaccine. The chain carries TRBV6-2 or TRBV6-3 and TRBJ2-1; D not certain. Source: PBMCs from blood, taken more than 4 days after vaccination. The CDR3 sequence is CASSIRSRNEQFF. The CDR3 DNA is TGTGCCAGCAGTATCCGCTCCCGCAATGAGCAGTTCTTC.